This T cell receptor (beta chain) was sequenced in a study of T cell repertoires in cytomegalovirus infection. Study details: Public TCR beta signatures marked donors with CMV infection and the matching HLA.

Using its own MiXCR run on the reads, TCRdb lists one record per CDR3 protein. The sample comprises about 360,000 distinct CDR3 sequences, 15% to 20% of which are singletons, and around 8.6% rests with the top ten. The V gene's germline CDR1 is LNHDA and CDR2 SQIVND (reference sequence). The CDR3 length is 16 residues. V dropped 7 bases and J dropped 4; count of bases not matched to a gene: 16. Study-level results: HLA-C-restricted CMV-specific TCR beta clonotypes were dominant in the ex vivo response.

This clonotype has a single count. Its antigen is undetermined. This sequence was found in a human donor in good health (CMV status not recorded). Some clones in this sample may be carry-over from other donors' samples. Sequencing was performed on PBMCs. V gene TRBV19 combines with J gene TRBJ2-7, with 7 bases identical to TRBD1. Written as DNA, the CDR3 is TGTGCCAGTAATGTCACAGGACAGGCGCGATCTTACGAGCAGTACTTC. Translating it yields CASNVTGQARSYEQYF.